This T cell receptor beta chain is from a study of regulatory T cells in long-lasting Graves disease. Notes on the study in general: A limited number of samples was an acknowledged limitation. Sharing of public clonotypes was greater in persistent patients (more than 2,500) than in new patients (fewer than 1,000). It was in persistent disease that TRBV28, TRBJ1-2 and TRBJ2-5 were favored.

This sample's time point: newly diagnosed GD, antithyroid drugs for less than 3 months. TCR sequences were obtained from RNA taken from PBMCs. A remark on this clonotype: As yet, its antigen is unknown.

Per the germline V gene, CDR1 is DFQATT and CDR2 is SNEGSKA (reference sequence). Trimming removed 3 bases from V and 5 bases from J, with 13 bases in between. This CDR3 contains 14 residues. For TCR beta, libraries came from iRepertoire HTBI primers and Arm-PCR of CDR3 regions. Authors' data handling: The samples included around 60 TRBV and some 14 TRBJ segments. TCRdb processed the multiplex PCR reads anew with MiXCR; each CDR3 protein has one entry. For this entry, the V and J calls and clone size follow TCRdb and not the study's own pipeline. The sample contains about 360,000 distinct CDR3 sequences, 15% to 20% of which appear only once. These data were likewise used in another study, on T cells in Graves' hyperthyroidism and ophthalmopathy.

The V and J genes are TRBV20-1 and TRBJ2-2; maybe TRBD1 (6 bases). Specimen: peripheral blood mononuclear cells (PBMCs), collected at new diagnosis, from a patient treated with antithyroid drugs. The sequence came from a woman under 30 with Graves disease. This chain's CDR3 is CSASRDIETGELFF. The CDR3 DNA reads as TGCAGTGCTAGCCGGGACATCGAGACCGGGGAGCTGTTTTTT.